Shown below are 2 T cell receptor beta chains from a single sample sequenced in a study of naive and memory T cell subsets. The beta constant-region primer was an equimolar mix of two oligonucleotides covering TRBC1 and TRBC2. TCRdb re-analysed the UMI-ligation and nested PCR reads in MiXCR, keeping a single row per CDR3 protein. The sample has 130,000 to 150,000 distinct CDR3 sequences, over 15% seen once. Sequenced material: naive CD4+ T cells from blood. These receptors were obtained from a human donor in good health.

This clonotype was recorded a few times. This chain connects TRBV10-3 to TRBJ2-1; D uncertain. The V end lost 0 bases, the J end lost 4 bases, and 4 bases lay between the germline ends. This CDR3 has 13 amino acids. Germline CDR1 and CDR2: ENHRY and SYGVKD. The chain's CDR3 is CAISESVYNEQFF. The CDR3 DNA reads as TGTGCCATCAGTGAGTCTGTATACAATGAGCAGTTCTTC.

This chain connects TRBV4-1 to TRBJ2-2, with TRBD2 identical over 11 bases. Germline V gene sequence: CDR1 MGHRA, CDR2 YSYEKL. Trimming at V came to 3 bases and at J to 3 bases, leaving 6 bases not matched to a gene. This CDR3 contains 17 residues. In DNA, the CDR3 is TGCGCCAGCAGCCACCCACTAGCGGGAGCCCACACCGGGGAGCTGTTTTTT. Amino acids: CASSHPLAGAHTGELFF.